These T cell receptor beta chains were read from a single sample in a study of shared clonotypes between healthy human individuals. Sequencing was performed with immunoSEQ multiplex PCR; in TCRdb, only in-frame clones are kept and a portion is missing. There are about 680,000 clones in the sample; about 90% occur only once, and more than 20% lies in the top ten. The sample was naive CD8+ T cells sorted from blood. Every receptor here comes from a man aged 25-40 years in good health. Both conserved end residues are part of each CDR3. Fields, in order: clone size, J gene, D gene, V gene, CDR3 protein, CDR3 DNA. D genes are given only for firm matches. Some rows have no size entry. The others give once, few or many, or a class for an expanded clone.

>-|TRBJ1-5|-|TRBV7-6
CASSLLMGVNQPQHF
TGTGCCAGCAGCTTGTTGATGGGAGTCAATCAGCCCCAGCATTTT
>-|TRBJ1-2|-|TRBV7-8
CASSSSGTSYYGYTF
TGTGCCAGCAGCTCATCCGGGACATCTTACTATGGCTACACCTTC
>-|TRBJ1-5|-|TRBV19
CAKKIEHNQPQHF
TGTGCCAAAAAAATCGAGCACAATCAGCCCCAGCATTTT
>once|TRBJ2-1|-|TRBV29-1
CSVGGTVNEQFF
TGCAGCGTCGGAGGGACAGTGAATGAGCAGTTCTTC
>-|TRBJ1-1|-|TRBV29-1
CSVDLGQGGGTEAFF
TGCAGCGTTGATCTGGGACAAGGAGGCGGCACTGAAGCTTTCTTT
>once|TRBJ2-1|-|TRBV7-9
CASSPTGSAKYNEQFF
TGTGCCAGCAGTCCGACAGGTTCTGCCAAATACAATGAGCAGTTCTTC
>-|TRBJ2-1|TRBD2|TRBV4-1
CASSPGLAGVDEQFF
TGCGCCAGCAGCCCGGGACTAGCGGGAGTCGATGAGCAGTTCTTC
>-|TRBJ2-7|-|TRBV6-6
CASSSSRGGLYEQYF
TGTGCCAGCAGTAGTAGTCGAGGGGGACTTTACGAGCAGTACTTC
>-|TRBJ1-1|TRBD1|TRBV5-6
CASSSGQMNTEAFF
TGTGCCAGCAGCTCGGGACAGATGAACACTGAAGCTTTCTTT
>-|TRBJ2-7|-|TRBV16
CASSQQNRVHEQYF
TGTGCCAGCAGCCAACAAAACAGGGTCCACGAGCAGTACTTC
>-|TRBJ2-1|-|TRBV7-6
CASGTYNEQFF
TGTGCCAGCGGGACCTACAATGAGCAGTTCTTC
>-|TRBJ2-3|TRBD1|TRBV11-2
CASSLEQGGATQYF
TGTGCCAGCAGCTTAGAACAGGGGGGCGCTACGCAGTATTTT
>few|TRBJ2-5|-|TRBV11-2
CASSLQVAQETQYF
TGTGCCAGCAGCCTCCAGGTCGCCCAAGAGACCCAGTACTTC
>-|TRBJ2-5|-|TRBV25-1
CASSDGRGAAVETQYF
TGTGCCAGCAGTGACGGCAGGGGGGCCGCTGTCGAGACCCAGTACTTC
>-|TRBJ2-1|-|TRBV7-9
CASSLVGFDNEQFF
TGTGCCAGCAGCTTAGTTGGGTTTGACAATGAGCAGTTCTTC
>-|TRBJ2-3|-|TRBV5-5
CASSEHLTSPDTQYF
TGTGCCAGCAGCGAGCATCTGACGTCCCCAGATACGCAGTATTTT
>-|TRBJ2-3|-|TRBV7-9
CASSLEWQYTDTQYF
TGTGCCAGCAGCTTAGAGTGGCAGTACACAGATACGCAGTATTTT
>once|TRBJ1-1|-|TRBV7-9
CASGPKTVTEAFF
TGTGCCAGCGGGCCTAAGACGGTCACTGAAGCTTTCTTT
>-|TRBJ1-3|-|TRBV7-2
CASSTLSSGNTIYF
TGTGCCAGCAGCACCCTTTCGTCTGGAAACACCATATATTTT
>-|TRBJ2-7|-|TRBV7-9
CASSLSQGSSYEQYF
TGTGCCAGCAGCTTATCCCAGGGATCCTCCTACGAGCAGTACTTC
>-|TRBJ1-1|-|TRBV19
CASKPLMGRRGMNTEAFF
TGTGCCAGTAAACCACTGATGGGACGGAGGGGCATGAACACTGAAGCTTTCTTT
>-|TRBJ2-4|TRBD2|TRBV4-3
CASSQGLADKNIQYF
TGCGCCAGCAGCCAAGGCCTAGCGGACAAAAACATTCAGTACTTC
>-|TRBJ1-5|-|TRBV7-9
CASCRGGNQPQHF
TGTGCCAGCTGTCGGGGGGGCAATCAGCCCCAGCATTTT
>-|TRBJ2-5|TRBD2|TRBV25-1
CASSVEAGWSETQYF
TGTGCCAGCAGTGTTGAAGCGGGGTGGTCGGAGACCCAGTACTTC
>-|TRBJ2-3|-|TRBV4-1
CASSPRVDTQYF
TGCGCCAGCAGCCCTCGGGTAGATACGCAGTATTTT
>-|TRBJ2-7|TRBD2|TRBV7-9
CASSLWEASGPYEQYF
TGTGCCAGCAGCCTATGGGAGGCTAGCGGGCCCTACGAGCAGTACTTC
>-|TRBJ2-7|TRBD2|TRBV10-1
CASSEDLRTGTSGRSPYEQYF
TGCGCCAGCAGTGAGGACCTAAGAACCGGGACTAGCGGGAGGTCACCCTACGAGCAGTACTTC
>-|TRBJ2-3|-|TRBV4-1
CASSLSVTLADTQYF
TGCGCCAGCAGCCTTAGCGTCACGCTCGCAGATACGCAGTATTTT
>-|TRBJ1-5|-|TRBV6-5
CASSYSRGHQPQHF
TGTGCCAGCAGTTACTCGAGGGGTCATCAGCCCCAGCATTTT
>-|TRBJ2-7|-|TRBV11-2
CASSFGTASYEQYF
TGTGCCAGCAGCTTTGGGACCGCGTCCTACGAGCAGTACTTC